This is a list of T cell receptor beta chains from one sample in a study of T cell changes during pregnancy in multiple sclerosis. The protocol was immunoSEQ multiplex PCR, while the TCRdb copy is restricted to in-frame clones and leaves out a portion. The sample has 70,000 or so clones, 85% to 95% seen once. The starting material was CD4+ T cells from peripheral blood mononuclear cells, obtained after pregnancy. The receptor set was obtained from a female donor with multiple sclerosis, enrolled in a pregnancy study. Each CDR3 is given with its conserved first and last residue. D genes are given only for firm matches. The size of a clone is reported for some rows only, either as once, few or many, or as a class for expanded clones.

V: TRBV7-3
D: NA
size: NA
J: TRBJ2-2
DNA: TGTGCCAGCAGCCCCTATAACACCGGGGAGCTGTTTTTT
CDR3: CASSPYNTGELFF

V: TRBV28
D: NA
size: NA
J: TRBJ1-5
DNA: TGTGCCAGCAGTTTATCACAGGGCCTCAATCAGCCCCAGCATTTT
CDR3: CASSLSQGLNQPQHF

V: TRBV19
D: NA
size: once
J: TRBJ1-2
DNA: TGTGCCAGTAGTATAGACTTCTCCTATGGCTACACCTTC
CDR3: CASSIDFSYGYTF

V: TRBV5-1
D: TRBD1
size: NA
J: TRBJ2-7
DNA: TGCGCCAGCAGCGTTGGACAGGGGCGGACCCACGAGCAGTACTTC
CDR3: CASSVGQGRTHEQYF

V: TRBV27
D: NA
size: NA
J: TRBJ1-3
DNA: TGTGCCAGCAGTTTTTCCGGGTCTGGTGGAAACACCATATATTTT
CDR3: CASSFSGSGGNTIYF

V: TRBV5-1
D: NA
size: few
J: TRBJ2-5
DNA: TGCGCCAGCAGCTTGGCCATGGAGACCCAGTACTTC
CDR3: CASSLAMETQYF

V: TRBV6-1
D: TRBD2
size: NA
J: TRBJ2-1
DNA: TGTGCCAGCAGTCCTAGCGGGGGCAATGAGCAGTTCTTC
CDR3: CASSPSGGNEQFF

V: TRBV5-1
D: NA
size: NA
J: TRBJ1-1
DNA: TGCGCCAGCAGCTTAATCCAGGGAAAGAACACTGAAGCTTTCTTT
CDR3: CASSLIQGKNTEAFF

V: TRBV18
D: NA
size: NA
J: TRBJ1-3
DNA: TGTGCCAGCTCACCACCGACTGGGGCCCACTCTGGAAACACCATATATTTT
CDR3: CASSPPTGAHSGNTIYF

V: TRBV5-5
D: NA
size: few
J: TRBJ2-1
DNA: TGTGCCAGCAGCTCGCTCCAGGGTGGTGAGCAGTTCTTC
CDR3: CASSSLQGGEQFF

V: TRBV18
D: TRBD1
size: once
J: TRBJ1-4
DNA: TGTGCCAGCTCACCACTTCTGACAGGGGGGTTCGAAAAACTGTTTTTT
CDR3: CASSPLLTGGFEKLFF

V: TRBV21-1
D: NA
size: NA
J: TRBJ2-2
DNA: TGTGCCAGCAGCAAAGAACAGAGGGAGAGAACCGGGGAGCTGTTTTTT
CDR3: CASSKEQRERTGELFF

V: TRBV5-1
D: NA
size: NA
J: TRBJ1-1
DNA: TGCGCCAGCAGCCACGGGACACCGAACACTGAAGCTTTCTTT
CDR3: CASSHGTPNTEAFF

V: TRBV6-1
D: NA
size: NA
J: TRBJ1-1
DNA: TGTGCCAGCAGTGAAATCGTCCCCGGGGGTATGAGTACTGAAGCTTTCTTT
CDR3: CASSEIVPGGMSTEAFF

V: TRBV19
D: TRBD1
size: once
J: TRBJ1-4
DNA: TGTGCCAGTAGTAGCACCGGGACAGGGGGCAATGTTAAACTGTTTTTT
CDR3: CASSSTGTGGNVKLFF

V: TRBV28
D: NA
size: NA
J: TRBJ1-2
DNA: TGTGCCAGCGGGTTGCAGGGGATGGTTAAGGGTGGCTACACCTTC
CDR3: CASGLQGMVKGGYTF

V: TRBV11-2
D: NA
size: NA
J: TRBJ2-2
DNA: TGTGCCAGCAGCTTGCGACTACCTAGCTCCGGGGAGCTGTTTTTT
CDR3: CASSLRLPSSGELFF

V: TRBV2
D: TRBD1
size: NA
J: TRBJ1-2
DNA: TGTGCCAGCAGTGTCTCAGGGGGCGCTGACTATGGCTACACCTTC
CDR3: CASSVSGGADYGYTF

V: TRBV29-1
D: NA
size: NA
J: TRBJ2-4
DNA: TGCAGCGTTGAAAGTAGCGGCAAAAACATTCAGTACTTC
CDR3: CSVESSGKNIQYF

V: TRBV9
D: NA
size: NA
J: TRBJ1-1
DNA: TGTGCCAGCAGCCAGACTATGAACACTGAAGCTTTCTTT
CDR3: CASSQTMNTEAFF

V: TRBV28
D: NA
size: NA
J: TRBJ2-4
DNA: TGTGCCAGCAGTTTTCTTCGGGGCATTCAGTACTTC
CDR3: CASSFLRGIQYF

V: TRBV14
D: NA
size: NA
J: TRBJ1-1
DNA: TGTGCCAGCAGCCTGACTGGAGGCACTGAAGCTTTCTTT
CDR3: CASSLTGGTEAFF

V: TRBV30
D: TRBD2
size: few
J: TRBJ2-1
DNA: TGTGCCTGGAGTGGTGGAGGGACTAGCGGGAGAGCCTACAATGAGCAGTTCTTC
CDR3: CAWSGGGTSGRAYNEQFF

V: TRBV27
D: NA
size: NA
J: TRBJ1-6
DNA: TGTGCCAGCAGTTTTTCCCCTGGACTGGCGAATTCACCCCTCCACTTT
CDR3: CASSFSPGLANSPLHF

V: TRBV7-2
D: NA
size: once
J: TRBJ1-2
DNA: TGTGCCAGCAGCTTAGGGCAGAGGATTGGAGCTGATGGCTACACCTTC
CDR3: CASSLGQRIGADGYTF

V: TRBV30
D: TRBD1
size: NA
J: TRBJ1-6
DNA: TGTGCCTGGAGTAGAGGGACAGACGGATCACCCCTCCACTTT
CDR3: CAWSRGTDGSPLHF

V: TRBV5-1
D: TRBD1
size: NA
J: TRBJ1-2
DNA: TGCGCCAGCAGCTTGCTTGTCGGGACAGGGCTGTCCTATGGCTACACCTTC
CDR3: CASSLLVGTGLSYGYTF

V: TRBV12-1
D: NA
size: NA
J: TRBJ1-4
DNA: TGTGCCAGCAGCTTTGTCAGTATGGGACAGGGGAATGAAAAACTGTTTTTT
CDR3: CASSFVSMGQGNEKLFF

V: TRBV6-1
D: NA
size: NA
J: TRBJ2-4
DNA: TGTGCCAGCAGTTTGAGGCGACAGTCAAAAAACATTCAGTACTTC
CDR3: CASSLRRQSKNIQYF

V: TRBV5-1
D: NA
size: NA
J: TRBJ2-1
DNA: TGCGCCAGCAGCTTGGCTCAGGTCTACAATGAGCAGTTCTTC
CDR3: CASSLAQVYNEQFF

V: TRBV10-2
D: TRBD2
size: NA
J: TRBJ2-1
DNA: TGCGCCAGCAGTGAAAGACTAGCGGGAGGTTTCGGTTACTACAATGAGCAGTTCTTC
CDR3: CASSERLAGGFGYYNEQFF

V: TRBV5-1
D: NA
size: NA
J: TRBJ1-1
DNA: TGCGCCAGCAGCTTGGCGACAGCGAACACTGAAGCTTTCTTT
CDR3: CASSLATANTEAFF

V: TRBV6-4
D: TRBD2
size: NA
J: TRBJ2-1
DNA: TGTGCCAGCAGTCGGGAGGACTCCTACAATGAGCAGTTCTTC
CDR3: CASSREDSYNEQFF

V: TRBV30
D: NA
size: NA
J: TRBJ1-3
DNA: TGTGCTTGGAGTAATCGAGCCGGCACTAACTCTGGAAACACCATATATTTT
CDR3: CAWSNRAGTNSGNTIYF

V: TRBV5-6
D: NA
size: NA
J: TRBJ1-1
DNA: TGTGCCAGCAGCTTGGGGGGAGGGACTGAAGCTTTCTTT
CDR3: CASSLGGGTEAFF

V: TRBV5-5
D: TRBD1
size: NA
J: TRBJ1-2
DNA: TGTGCCAGCAGCCATAACCCAGGGGGCTATGGCTACACCTTC
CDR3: CASSHNPGGYGYTF

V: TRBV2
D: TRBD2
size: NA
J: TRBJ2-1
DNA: TGTGCCAGCAAGGGAAATAGCGGGAGGTTTTCCTACAATGAGCAGTTCTTC
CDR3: CASKGNSGRFSYNEQFF

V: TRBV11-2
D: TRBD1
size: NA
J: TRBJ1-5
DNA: TGTGCCAGCAGCTTAAGGGGGGACAGACACAATCAGCCCCAGCATTTT
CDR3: CASSLRGDRHNQPQHF

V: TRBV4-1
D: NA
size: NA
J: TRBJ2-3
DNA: TGCGCCAGCAGCCACACTAGCACAGATACGCAGTATTTT
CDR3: CASSHTSTDTQYF

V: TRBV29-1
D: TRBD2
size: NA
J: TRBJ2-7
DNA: TGCAGCGCCCGAGCGGGGACGGCTTCCTACGAGCAGTACTTC
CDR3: CSARAGTASYEQYF

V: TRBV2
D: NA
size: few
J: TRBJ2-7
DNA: TGTGCCAGCAGTGGGGTCGGAACGGACACCTACGAGCAGTACTTC
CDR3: CASSGVGTDTYEQYF

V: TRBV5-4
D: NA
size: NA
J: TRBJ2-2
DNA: TGTGCCAGCAGCTTGTATCCCCTGTCGAACACCGGGGAGCTGTTTTTT
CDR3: CASSLYPLSNTGELFF

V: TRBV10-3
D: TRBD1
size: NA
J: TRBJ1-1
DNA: TGTGCCATCAGCCCCGACAGGGGAGACACTGAAGCTTTCTTT
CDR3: CAISPDRGDTEAFF

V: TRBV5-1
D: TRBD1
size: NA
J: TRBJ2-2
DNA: TGCGCCAGCAACAGGGGTTTCGCCGGGGAGCTGTTTTTT
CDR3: CASNRGFAGELFF

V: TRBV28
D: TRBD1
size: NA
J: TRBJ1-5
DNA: TGTGCCAGCAGTAAGGCAGGGGGCAGTCAGCCCCAGCATTTT
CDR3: CASSKAGGSQPQHF

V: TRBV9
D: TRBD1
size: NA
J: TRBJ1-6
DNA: TGTGCCAGCAGCACATCGGGACAGGGGAAGAATTCACCCCTCCACTTT
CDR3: CASSTSGQGKNSPLHF

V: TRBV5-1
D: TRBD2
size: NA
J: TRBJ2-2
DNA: TGCGCCAGCGGCCTGACTAGCGGGAGGGCCGGGGAGCTGTTTTTT
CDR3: CASGLTSGRAGELFF

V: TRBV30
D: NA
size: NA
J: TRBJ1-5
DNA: TGTGCCTGGGCGGGGAGTAGCAATCAGCCCCAGCATTTT
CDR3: CAWAGSSNQPQHF

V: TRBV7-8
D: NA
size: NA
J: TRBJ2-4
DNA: TGTGCCAGCAGCCAGCCTGGGGAGAGAGTAAACATTCAGTACTTC
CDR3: CASSQPGERVNIQYF

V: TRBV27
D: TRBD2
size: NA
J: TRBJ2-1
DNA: TGTGCCAGCAGTCCCCGGACTAGCGGCTACAATGAGCAGTTCTTC
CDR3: CASSPRTSGYNEQFF

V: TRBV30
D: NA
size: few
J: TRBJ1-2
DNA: TGTGCCTGGAACCTTGGCTATACAGTCGGCTACACCTTC
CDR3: CAWNLGYTVGYTF

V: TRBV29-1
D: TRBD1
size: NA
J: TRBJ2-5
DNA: TGCAGCGTCAACAACAGGGGGCGCGGAGAGACCCAGTACTTC
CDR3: CSVNNRGRGETQYF

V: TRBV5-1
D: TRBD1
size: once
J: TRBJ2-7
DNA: TGCGCCAGCAGCCTCTCCGGGACAGGGGGGAACGAGCAGTACTTC
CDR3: CASSLSGTGGNEQYF

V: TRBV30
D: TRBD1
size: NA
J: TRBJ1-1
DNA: TGTGCCTGGAGTAGGGGGCCGAACACTGAAGCTTTCTTT
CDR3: CAWSRGPNTEAFF

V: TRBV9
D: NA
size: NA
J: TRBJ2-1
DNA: TGTGCCAGCAGCGTAGGAGCGGACCTATACAATGAGCAGTTCTTC
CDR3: CASSVGADLYNEQFF

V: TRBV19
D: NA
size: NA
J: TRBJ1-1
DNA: TGTGCCAGTAGTATAGTGCCGGGGGGGCTGGGCACTGAAGCTTTCTTT
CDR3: CASSIVPGGLGTEAFF

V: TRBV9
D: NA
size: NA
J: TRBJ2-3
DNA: TGTGCCAGCAGCCTTCTCAGCGGAGTCGGGGCAGATACGCAGTATTTT
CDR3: CASSLLSGVGADTQYF

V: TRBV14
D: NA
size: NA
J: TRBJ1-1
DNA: TGTGCCAGCAGTACAGGGCCAGCGTTGGCTTTCTTT
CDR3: CASSTGPALAFF

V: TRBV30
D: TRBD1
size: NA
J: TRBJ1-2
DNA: TGTGCCTGCGTCCCGGGACAGGGAACCGGCTACACCTTC
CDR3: CACVPGQGTGYTF

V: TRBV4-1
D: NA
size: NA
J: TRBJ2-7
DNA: TGCGCCAGCAGCCAAGGTCGTCGCTCCTACGAGCAGTACTTC
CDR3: CASSQGRRSYEQYF